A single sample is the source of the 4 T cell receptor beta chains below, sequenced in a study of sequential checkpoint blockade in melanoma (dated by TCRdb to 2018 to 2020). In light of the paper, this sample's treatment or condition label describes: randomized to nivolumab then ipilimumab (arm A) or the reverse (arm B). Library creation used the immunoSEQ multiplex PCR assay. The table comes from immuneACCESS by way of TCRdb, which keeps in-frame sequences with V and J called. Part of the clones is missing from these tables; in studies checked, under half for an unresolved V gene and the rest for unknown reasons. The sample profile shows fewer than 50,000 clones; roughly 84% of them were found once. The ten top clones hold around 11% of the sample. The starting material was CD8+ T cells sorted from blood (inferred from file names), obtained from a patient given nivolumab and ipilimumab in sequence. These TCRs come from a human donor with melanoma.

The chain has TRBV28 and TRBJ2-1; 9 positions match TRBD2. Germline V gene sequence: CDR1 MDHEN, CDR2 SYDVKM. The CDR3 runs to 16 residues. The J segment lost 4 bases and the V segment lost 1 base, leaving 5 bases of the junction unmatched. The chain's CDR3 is CASSLSTSGAYNEQFF. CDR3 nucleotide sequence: TGTGCCAGCAGTTTATCGACTAGCGGCGCGTACAATGAGCAGTTCTTC.

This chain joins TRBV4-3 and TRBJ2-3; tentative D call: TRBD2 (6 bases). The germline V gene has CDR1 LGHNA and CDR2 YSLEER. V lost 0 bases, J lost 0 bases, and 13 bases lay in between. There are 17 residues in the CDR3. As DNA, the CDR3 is TGCGCCAGCAGCCAAGATCTATTGGCGGGAAGCACAGATACGCAGTATTTT. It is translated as CASSQDLLAGSTDTQYF.

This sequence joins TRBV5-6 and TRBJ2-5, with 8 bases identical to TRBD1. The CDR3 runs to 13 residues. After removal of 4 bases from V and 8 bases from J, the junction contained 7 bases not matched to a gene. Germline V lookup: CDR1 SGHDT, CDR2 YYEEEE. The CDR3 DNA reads TGTGCCAGCAGCCTTAGGACAGGGAAAACCCAGTACTTC. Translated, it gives CASSLRTGKTQYF.

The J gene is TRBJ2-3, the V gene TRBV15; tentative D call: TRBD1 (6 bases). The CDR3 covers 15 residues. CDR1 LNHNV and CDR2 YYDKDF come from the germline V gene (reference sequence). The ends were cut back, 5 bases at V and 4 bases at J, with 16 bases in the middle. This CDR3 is CATSEEYRVPDTQYF. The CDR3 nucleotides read TGTGCCACCAGCGAAGAATACAGGGTCCCAGATACGCAGTATTTT. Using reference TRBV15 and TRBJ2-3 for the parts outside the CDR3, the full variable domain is DAMVIQNPRYQVTQFGKPVTLSCSQTLNHNVMYWYQQKSSQAPKLLFHYYDKDFNNEADTPDNFQSRRPNTSFCFLDIRSPGLGDTAMYLCATSEEYRVPDTQYFGPGTRLTVL.